Below are 23 T cell receptor beta chains sequenced from a single sample in a study of T cells in localized non-small cell lung cancer (dated by TCRdb to the early 2020s). The method was the immunoSEQ multiplex PCR assay. TCRdb limited this immuneACCESS table to in-frame rearrangements with V and J called. A share of clones is missing; checked studies link under half to unresolved V genes, and the rest is unexplained. The sample has thousands of clones on record, 25% to 35% of them singletons. About 15% of the sample is in the top ten clones. Specimen: lung tumor tissue, collected before any cancer treatment. The receptors stem from a male donor aged 60 or over with stage III lung adenocarcinoma.

This clone was detected a few times. This sequence joins TRBV6-8 and TRBJ2-2, with TRBD1 identical over 10 bases. CDR1 is MNHGY, CDR2 SAAAGT, per germline. Trimming took 5 bases from V and 6 from J; bases not matched to a gene: 3. The CDR3 is 14 residues long. CDR3 nucleotides: TGTGCCAGCAGTGTGGACAGGGGGTCCGGGGAGCTGTTTTTT. This gives the protein CASSVDRGSGELFF.

This clone is labeled medium-sized. The chain uses TRBV11-3 and TRBJ1-2; tentatively, D is TRBD1 (5 bases). Trimming stripped 7 bases from V and 2 bases from J, with 14 bases between. There are 14 residues in the CDR3. CDR1 SGHNT and CDR2 YENEEA come from the germline V gene. In nucleotides, the CDR3 is TGTGCCAGCACCCCTCGTAGGGGAAACTATGGCTACACCTTC. Translating gives CASTPRRGNYGYTF.

This clone is classed as large. V gene TRBV6-8 combines with J gene TRBJ2-7; 7 nucleotides align to TRBD2. This CDR3 contains 13 residues. V was pared by 6 bases and J by 2 bases, with 4 bases of the junction left unmatched. Germline CDR1 MNHGY, CDR2 SAAAGT. The CDR3 spells CASSPAGAYEQYF. The CDR3 nucleotides are TGTGCCAGCAGCCCCGCGGGGGCCTACGAGCAGTACTTC.

V usage is TRBV5-1 and J usage is TRBJ2-3; 7 nucleotides match TRBD2. The CDR3 sequence is 15 residues long. The V segment lost 1 base and the J segment 2 bases; nucleotides outside the gene matches: 4. The germline CDR1 and CDR2 sequences are SGHRS and YFSETQ. CDR3 coding DNA: TGCGCCAGCAGCTTGCCAGCGGGGAACACAGATACGCAGTATTTT. It is translated as CASSLPAGNTDTQYF.

The chain is built from TRBV18 and TRBJ2-3, with 8 bases matching TRBD2. Germline CDR1 KGHSH, CDR2 LQKENI. CDR3 length equals 15 residues. After removal of 6 bases from V and 2 bases from J, the junction contained 7 bases not matched to a gene. CDR3 residues: CASSLGGDDTDTQYF. CDR3 coding DNA: TGTGCCAGCTCCCTCGGGGGGGATGACACAGATACGCAGTATTTT.

This clone turned up a few times. The rearrangement uses TRBV11-3 and TRBJ1-6; D call uncertain. The CDR3 contains 15 residues. The V end lost 6 bases, the J end lost 0 bases, and 9 bases lay between the germline ends. Germline V gene sequence: CDR1 SGHNT, CDR2 YENEEA. The CDR3 sequence: CASSEASSYNSPLHF. CDR3 nucleotide sequence: TGTGCCAGCAGTGAGGCGAGCTCCTATAATTCACCCCTCCACTTT. The complete variable domain, with remaining parts taken from reference TRBV11-3 and TRBJ1-6, reads EAGVVQSPRYKIIEKKQPVAFWCNPISGHNTLYWYLQNLGQGPELLIRYENEEAVDDSQLPKDRFSAERLKGVDSTLKIQPAELGDSAVYLCASSEASSYNSPLHFGNGTRLTVT.

This clone is deemed medium-sized. J is TRBJ1-2 and V is TRBV28; D is ambiguous. The CDR3 contains 12 residues. V gave up 2 bases and J gave up 4 bases, with 5 bases separating them. In germline, CDR1 is MDHEN, CDR2 SYDVKM. CDR3 region: CASSLDGYGYTF. The CDR3 DNA follows: TGTGCCAGCAGTTTAGATGGCTATGGCTACACCTTC.

This clone is labeled as medium-sized. The V and J genes are TRBV11-3 and TRBJ2-2; D call uncertain. CDR1 is SGHNT, CDR2 YENEEA, per germline. This CDR3 has 14 amino acids. Between the trimmed V and J ends, which lost 2 bases and 6 bases, there was a span of 10 bases. CDR3 loop: CASSLIGPPGELFF. In DNA form, the CDR3 reads TGTGCCAGCAGCTTAATAGGGCCCCCCGGGGAGCTGTTTTTT. The full variable domain, with the rest looked up from reference TRBV11-3 and TRBJ2-2, is EAGVVQSPRYKIIEKKQPVAFWCNPISGHNTLYWYLQNLGQGPELLIRYENEEAVDDSQLPKDRFSAERLKGVDSTLKIQPAELGDSAVYLCASSLIGPPGELFFGEGSRLTVL.

This clone has a handful of counts. This sequence joins TRBV28 and TRBJ1-5, with D unclear. The CDR3 is 12 amino acids. Germline V gene data show CDR1 as MDHEN and CDR2 as SYDVKM. Trimming stripped 7 bases from V and 7 bases from J, with 11 bases between. The CDR3 DNA follows: TGTGCCAGCAAGAGGGCTCCACAGCCCCAGCATTTT. It translates to CASKRAPQPQHF.

This clone occurred a few times. The chain is built from TRBV6-8 and TRBJ2-4; tentatively, D is TRBD1 (7 bases). The germline gives CDR1 MNHGY, CDR2 SAAAGT. The CDR3 has 17 amino acids. Deletions cut 0 bases from V and 0 bases from J, with 12 bases between. The CDR3 bases are TGTGCCAGCAGTTACTCCGGCAGGGGGGTAGCCAAAAACATTCAGTACTTC. Its translation is CASSYSGRGVAKNIQYF.

This rearrangement joins TRBV10-3 to TRBJ2-7; 9 bases are a match to TRBD2. Germline-derived CDR1 and CDR2 are ENHRY and SYGVKD. This CDR3 region has 15 residues. V lost 2 bases and J lost 1; bases outside the gene matches: 3. Here the CDR3 DNA reads TGTGCCATCAGTGAGAGGGCGGGAGGGTCCTACGAGCAGTACTTC. Protein: CAISERAGGSYEQYF.

V and J are TRBV11-3 and TRBJ2-6; D gene ambiguous. The CDR3 is made up of 14 amino acids. V was cut by 3 bases and J by 1 base, with 4 bases left in between. CDR1 and CDR2 from the germline V gene are SGHNT and YENEEA. The DNA of the CDR3 is TGTGCCAGCAGCTTCACTTCTGGGGCCAACGTCCTGACTTTC. The encoded protein is CASSFTSGANVLTF.

This clone was recorded a few times. V and J are TRBV19 and TRBJ2-1; TRBD1 agrees at 10 bases. The V and J ends lost 6 bases and 8 bases, in that order; junction bases with no gene match: 16. This CDR3 comprises 17 residues. CDR1 and CDR2 from the germline V gene are LNHDA and SQIVND (reference sequence). CDR3 sequence reads: CASSLKTGQGTPHEQFF. The CDR3 DNA follows: TGTGCCAGTAGCCTTAAGACGGGACAGGGGACCCCACATGAGCAGTTCTTC.

This clone is medium-sized by share. The V call is TRBV2, the J call TRBJ1-5; no clear D gene. V was trimmed by 7 bases and J by 2 bases, leaving 9 bases between them. Looked up from germline, CDR1 is SNHLY and CDR2 is FYNNEI. The CDR3 is made up of 13 amino acids. As DNA, the CDR3 is TGTGCCAGCACCCTGGAGGGCAATCAGCCCCAGCATTTT. It codes for CASTLEGNQPQHF.

Sample share makes this clone medium-sized (0.01 to 0.1%). V is TRBV11-3 and J is TRBJ2-3, with D possibly being TRBD1 or TRBD2 (5 bases each). The CDR3 totals 15 residues. The V gene lost 0 bases and the J gene lost 9 bases, with 16 bases spanning the gap. CDR1 and CDR2 from the germline V gene are SGHNT and YENEEA. CDR3 coding DNA: TGTGCCAGCAGCTTAGACCCCGGGACCTTCTCCACGCAGTATTTT. Residues: CASSLDPGTFSTQYF.

By its share, this clone is medium-sized. The chain has TRBV11-3 and TRBJ1-3; TRBD1 matches at 7 bases. The V and J ends lost 6 bases and 2 bases, in that order; junction bases with no gene match: 4. Germline CDR1 is SGHNT and CDR2 is YENEEA. The CDR3 runs 14 residues. CDR3 amino acids: CASRITGAGNTIYF. The CDR3 nucleotides are TGTGCCAGCAGGATTACAGGGGCTGGAAACACCATATATTTT.

In this sample, this clone is medium-sized. The V call is TRBV6-8, the J call TRBJ1-1; a possible D gene is TRBD1 (5 bases). CDR1 and CDR2 from the germline V gene are MNHGY and SAAAGT. The CDR3 contains 14 residues. V lost 7 bases and J 2 bases, leaving 14 bases between the germline ends. The CDR3 reads CASTLGAANTEAFF. CDR3 coding DNA: TGTGCCAGCACCCTAGGGGCAGCAAACACTGAAGCTTTCTTT.

This clone was detected only once. The chain employs TRBV5-1 and TRBJ2-3, with no clear D. This CDR3 is built from 16 residues. Per the germline V gene, CDR1 is SGHRS and CDR2 is YFSETQ. V gave up 0 bases and J gave up 4 bases, with 15 bases separating them. The CDR3 spells CASSLGASFAADTQYF. The CDR3 region has the DNA TGCGCCAGCAGCTTGGGGGCCTCGTTCGCAGCAGATACGCAGTATTTT.

The sample holds a few counts of this clone. The rearrangement links TRBV6-8 to TRBJ1-5, with 8 positions matching TRBD1. This CDR3 has 17 residues. The V segment lost 5 bases and the J segment 0 bases; nucleotides outside the gene matches: 9. Per the germline V gene, CDR1 is MNHGY and CDR2 is SAAAGT. The CDR3 sequence: CASSPRGTGTSNQPQHF. CDR3 nucleotides: TGTGCCAGCAGTCCCAGGGGGACAGGTACTAGCAATCAGCCCCAGCATTTT.

This chain links TRBV28 with TRBJ1-1; D uncertain. Trimming took 5 bases from V and 1 from J, leaving 11 bases between them. The CDR3 has 14 residues. Per the germline V gene, CDR1 is MDHEN and CDR2 is SYDVKM. CDR3 nucleotides: TGTGCCAGCAGTCTTCAGGCGGCGAACACTGAAGCTTTCTTT. It encodes CASSLQAANTEAFF.

This clone was counted only a few times. This chain uses TRBV11-3 with TRBJ2-4; D may match TRBD1 or TRBD2 (5 bases each). The germline V gene has CDR1 SGHNT and CDR2 YENEEA. The CDR3 spans 15 residues. V lost 5 bases to trimming and J lost 8 bases, with 19 bases between them. The CDR3 sequence is CASSQLIGAGDIQYF. The CDR3 nucleotides read TGTGCCAGCAGCCAATTAATCGGGGCCGGGGACATTCAGTACTTC. Full variable domain (missing parts from reference TRBV11-3 and TRBJ2-4): EAGVVQSPRYKIIEKKQPVAFWCNPISGHNTLYWYLQNLGQGPELLIRYENEEAVDDSQLPKDRFSAERLKGVDSTLKIQPAELGDSAVYLCASSQLIGAGDIQYFGAGTRLSVL.

This clone came up once. The chain joins TRBV11-3 to TRBJ2-5, with 9 bases lining up with TRBD2. From germline, CDR1 is SGHNT and CDR2 YENEEA. Trimming took 1 base from V and 0 from J; bases not matched to a gene: 3. CDR3 length: 16 amino acids. This CDR3 is CASSLGASGDQETQYF. In DNA, the CDR3 is TGTGCCAGCAGCTTAGGGGCTAGCGGGGACCAAGAGACCCAGTACTTC.

CDR3 nucleotide sequence: TGTGCCAGCAGCCAAGGACCAGGGTGGCGGTATGGCTACACCTTC. The encoded protein is CASSQGPGWRYGYTF. V is TRBV14 and J is TRBJ1-2; tentative D call: TRBD1 (5 bases). V shed 1 base and J shed 5 bases, with 14 bases lying between them. Germline assignment: CDR1 SGHDN and CDR2 FVKESK. The CDR3 spans 15 residues.